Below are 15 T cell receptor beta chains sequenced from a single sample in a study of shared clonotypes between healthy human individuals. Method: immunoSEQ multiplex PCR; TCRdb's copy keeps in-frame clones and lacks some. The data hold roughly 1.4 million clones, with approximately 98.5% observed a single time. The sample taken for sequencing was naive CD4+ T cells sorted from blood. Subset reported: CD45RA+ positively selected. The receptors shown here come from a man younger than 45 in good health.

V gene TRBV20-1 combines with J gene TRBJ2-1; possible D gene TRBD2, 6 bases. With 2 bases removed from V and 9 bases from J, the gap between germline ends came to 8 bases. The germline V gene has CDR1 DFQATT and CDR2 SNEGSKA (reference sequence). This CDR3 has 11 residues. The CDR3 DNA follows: TGCAGTGCTAGACGCGGGACTGAGCAGTTCTTC. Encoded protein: CSARRGTEQFF.

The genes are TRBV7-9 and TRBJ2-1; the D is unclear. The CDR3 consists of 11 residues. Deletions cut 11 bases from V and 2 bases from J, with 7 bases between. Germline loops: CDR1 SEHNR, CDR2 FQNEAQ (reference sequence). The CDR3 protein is CAPGPYNEQFF. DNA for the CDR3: TGTGCCCCCGGCCCCTACAATGAGCAGTTCTTC.

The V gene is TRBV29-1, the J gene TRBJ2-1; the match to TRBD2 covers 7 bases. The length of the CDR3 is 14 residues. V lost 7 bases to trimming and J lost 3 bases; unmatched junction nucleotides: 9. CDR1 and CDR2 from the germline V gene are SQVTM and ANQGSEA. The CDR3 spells CSALSGSFYNEQFF. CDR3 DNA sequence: TGCAGCGCCCTTAGCGGGTCCTTCTACAATGAGCAGTTCTTC.

The CDR3 is CASSLSGGAGYGYTF. In nucleotides, the CDR3 is TGTGCCAGCAGCTTGTCAGGGGGCGCGGGCTATGGCTACACCTTC. The genes are TRBV7-2 and TRBJ1-2; 8 bases align to TRBD1. The J segment lost 4 bases and the V segment lost 3 bases, leaving 7 bases of the junction unmatched. The CDR3 runs 15 residues. CDR1 is SGHTA and CDR2 is FQGNSA in the germline V gene.

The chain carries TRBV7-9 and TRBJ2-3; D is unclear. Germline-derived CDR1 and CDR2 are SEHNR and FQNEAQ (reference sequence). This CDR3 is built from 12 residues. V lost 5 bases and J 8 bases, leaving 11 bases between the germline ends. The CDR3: CASSPPWGTQYF. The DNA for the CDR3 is TGTGCCAGCAGCCCCCCTTGGGGTACGCAGTATTTT.

CDR3 sequence reads: CASSKDRAETQYF. The CDR3, as DNA: TGTGCCAGCAGCAAAGACAGGGCAGAGACCCAGTACTTC. This chain uses TRBV28 with TRBJ2-5; 7 bases fit TRBD1. Germline-derived CDR1 and CDR2 are MDHEN and SYDVKM. V lost 6 bases to trimming and J lost 4 bases; unmatched junction nucleotides: 5. The CDR3 has 13 residues.

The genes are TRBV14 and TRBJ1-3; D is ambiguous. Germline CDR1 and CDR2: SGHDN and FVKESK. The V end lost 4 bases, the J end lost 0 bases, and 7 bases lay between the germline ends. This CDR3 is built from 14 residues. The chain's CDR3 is CASSPGLSGNTIYF. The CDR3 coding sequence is TGTGCCAGCAGCCCGGGCCTCTCTGGAAACACCATATATTTT.

CDR3 DNA: TGTGCCAGCAGCCCGGACAGGATGAACACTGAAGCTTTCTTT. As protein: CASSPDRMNTEAFF. This chain joins TRBV7-2 and TRBJ1-1; 7 positions agree with TRBD1. J was trimmed by 0 bases and V by 5 bases; bases with no gene match: 3. The germline V gene encodes CDR1 SGHTA and CDR2 FQGNSA. The length of the CDR3 is 14 residues.

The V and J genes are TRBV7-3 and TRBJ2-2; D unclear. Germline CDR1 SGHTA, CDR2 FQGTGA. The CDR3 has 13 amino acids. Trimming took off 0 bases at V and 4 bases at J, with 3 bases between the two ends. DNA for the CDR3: TGTGCCAGCAGCTTAACTAGCACCGGGGAGCTGTTTTTT. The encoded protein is CASSLTSTGELFF.

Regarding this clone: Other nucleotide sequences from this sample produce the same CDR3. In nucleotides, the CDR3 is TGCAGTGCAGGGACTCAAGAGACCCAGTACTTC. It codes for CSAGTQETQYF. This rearrangement joins TRBV20-1 to TRBJ2-5; D may be TRBD2 (6 bases). The V end was cut by 6 bases, the J end by 2 bases, with 7 bases between. This CDR3 comprises 11 residues. The germline gives CDR1 DFQATT, CDR2 SNEGSKA (reference sequence).

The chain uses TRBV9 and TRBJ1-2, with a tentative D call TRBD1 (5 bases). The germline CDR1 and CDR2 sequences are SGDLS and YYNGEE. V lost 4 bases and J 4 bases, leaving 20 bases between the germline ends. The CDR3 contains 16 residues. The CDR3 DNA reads TGTGCCAGCAGCCCTAGGGGAGGGCGGGATAGCTATGGCTACACCTTC. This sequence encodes CASSPRGGRDSYGYTF.

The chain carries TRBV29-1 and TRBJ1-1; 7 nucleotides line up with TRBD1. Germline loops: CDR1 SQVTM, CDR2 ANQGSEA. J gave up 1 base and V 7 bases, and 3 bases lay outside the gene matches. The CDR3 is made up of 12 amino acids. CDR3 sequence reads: CSADRENTEAFF. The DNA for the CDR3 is TGCAGCGCCGACAGGGAGAACACTGAAGCTTTCTTT. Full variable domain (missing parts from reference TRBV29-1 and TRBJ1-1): SAVISQKPSRDICQRGTSLTIQCQVDSQVTMMFWYRQQPGQSLTLIATANQGSEATYESGFVIDKFPISRPNLTFSTLTVSNMSPEDSSIYLCSADRENTEAFFGQGTRLTVV.

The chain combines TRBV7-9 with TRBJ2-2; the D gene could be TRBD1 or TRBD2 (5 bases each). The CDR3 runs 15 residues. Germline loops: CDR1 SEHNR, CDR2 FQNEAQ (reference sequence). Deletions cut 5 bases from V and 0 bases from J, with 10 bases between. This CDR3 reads CASSPQGPNTGELFF. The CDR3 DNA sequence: TGTGCCAGCAGCCCCCAGGGACCGAACACCGGGGAGCTGTTTTTT.

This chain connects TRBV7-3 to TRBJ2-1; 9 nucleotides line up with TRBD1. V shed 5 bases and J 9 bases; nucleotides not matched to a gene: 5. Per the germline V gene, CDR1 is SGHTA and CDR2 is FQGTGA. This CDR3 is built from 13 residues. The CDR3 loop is CASSTTGGTEQFF. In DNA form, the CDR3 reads TGTGCCAGCAGCACTACAGGGGGCACTGAGCAGTTCTTC.

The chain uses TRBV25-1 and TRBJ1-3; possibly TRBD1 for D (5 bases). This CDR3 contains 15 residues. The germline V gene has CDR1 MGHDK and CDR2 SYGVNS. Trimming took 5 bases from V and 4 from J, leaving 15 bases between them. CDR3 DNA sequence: TGTGCCAGCAGTAACTACAGGACGAGAGGAAACACCATATATTTT. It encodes CASSNYRTRGNTIYF.